These 13 T cell receptor beta chains were all obtained from the same sample, sequenced in a study of blood T cell repertoires in COVID-19. Method: immunoSEQ multiplex PCR; TCRdb's copy keeps in-frame clones and lacks some. The table has about half a million clones, approximately 91% seen once; the top ten hold more than 7.5%. The sample consisted of PBMCs or T cells enriched from blood (not recorded which). These receptors were collected from a woman in her fifties or sixties who had recovered from COVID-19.

The chain joins TRBV3-1 (or the pseudogene TRBV3-2) to TRBJ2-3; 7 bases are a match to TRBD2. Germline V gene data show CDR1 as LGHDT and CDR2 as YNNKEL (reference sequence). The CDR3 has 15 residues. The V and J ends lost 4 bases and 4 bases, in that order; junction bases with no gene match: 8. DNA of the CDR3: TGTGCCAGCAGCCCGGGGGGATGGTCGGCAGATACGCAGTATTTT. Protein: CASSPGGWSADTQYF.

The chain uses TRBV25-1 and TRBJ2-1; TRBD1 aligns across 8 bases. The J segment lost 8 bases and the V segment lost 7 bases, leaving 16 bases of the junction unmatched. Germline values: CDR1 MGHDK, CDR2 SYGVNS. This CDR3 is built from 16 residues. The CDR3 loop reads CASNSWGTGERDEQFF. The CDR3 region has the DNA TGTGCCAGCAACTCCTGGGGGACAGGTGAACGGGATGAGCAGTTCTTC.

The chain has TRBV7-9 and TRBJ2-1; 8 bases agree with TRBD1. The V gene end was trimmed by 4 bases and the J gene end by 6 bases; junction bases not matched to a gene: 8. The length of the CDR3 is 15 residues. In germline, CDR1 is SEHNR, CDR2 FQNEAQ (reference sequence). CDR3 sequence: CASSSSGGIGNEQFF. The CDR3 DNA reads as TGTGCCAGCAGCTCGTCAGGGGGCATAGGCAATGAGCAGTTCTTC.

The chain couples TRBV6-1 to TRBJ2-7; 8 nucleotides align to TRBD1. This CDR3 contains 16 residues. With V trimmed by 0 bases and J by 4 bases, 8 bases remained unmatched. The germline V gene encodes CDR1 MNHNS and CDR2 SASEGT. The CDR3 bases are TGTGCCAGCAGTGAAGCATGGGCAGGGGGCTCTTACGAGCAGTACTTC. Its protein product is CASSEAWAGGSYEQYF.

J is TRBJ1-2 and V is TRBV2; D is undetermined. The germline V gene encodes CDR1 SNHLY and CDR2 FYNNEI. This CDR3 contains 16 residues. The germline V and J ends were trimmed by 4 bases and 2 bases, with 17 bases remaining between them. CDR3 DNA sequence: TGTGCCAGCAGTGTAAATCCCGCGATCTTAAACTATGGCTACACCTTC. Protein: CASSVNPAILNYGYTF.

In this sample, this clone turned up once. The chain recombines TRBV7-2 with TRBJ2-7; D perhaps matches TRBD2 (7 bases). The V gene lost 1 base and the J gene lost 2 bases, with 12 bases spanning the gap. The length of the CDR3 is 15 residues. Germline lookup yields CDR1 SGHTA and CDR2 FQGNSA. The DNA of the CDR3 is TGTGCCAGCAGCTTAGTTGGCGGGGGCCCCTACGAGCAGTACGTC. It is translated as CASSLVGGGPYEQYV.

This clone was counted once. V usage is TRBV6-5 and J usage is TRBJ2-7; D perhaps matches TRBD1 (8 bases). V was pared by 6 bases and J by 3 bases, with 15 bases between. CDR3 length: 14 amino acids. Germline V gives CDR1 MNHEY, CDR2 SVGAGI. CDR3 DNA: TGTGCCAGCAGCTACAGGGGGGGCTACTACGAGCAGTACTTC. Encoded protein: CASSYRGGYYEQYF.

This clone was counted once. The chain combines TRBV27 with TRBJ2-1; 10 positions agree with TRBD2. The trim removed 2 bases at V and 2 bases at J, leaving 0 bases unmatched. This CDR3 region has 15 residues. CDR1 is MNHEY and CDR2 is SMNVEV in the germline V gene (reference sequence). The CDR3 coding sequence is TGTGCCAGCAGTTTACTAGCGGGGGCCTACAATGAGCAGTTCTTC. Residues: CASSLLAGAYNEQFF.

The V and J genes are TRBV2 and TRBJ2-2; D perhaps matches TRBD1 (6 bases). Germline V CDR1 and CDR2: SNHLY, FYNNEI. This CDR3 contains 16 residues. The V and J ends lost 0 bases and 5 bases respectively, with 13 bases between them. In DNA form, the CDR3 reads TGTGCCAGCAGTGAAGCGCCGGGACAAGGGACCGGGGAGCTGTTTTTT. It specifies CASSEAPGQGTGELFF.

This chain connects TRBV5-6 to TRBJ1-3; 8 nucleotides match TRBD1. The V segment lost 4 bases and the J segment 3 bases; nucleotides outside the gene matches: 18. There are 19 residues in the CDR3. CDR1 is SGHDT, CDR2 YYEEEE, per germline. The DNA for the CDR3 is TGTGCCAGCAGCCTCGGGGCAGGGGGCGCAGATAGGGGTGGAAACACCATATATTTT. Its protein product is CASSLGAGGADRGGNTIYF.

This clone was recorded once. CDR3 bases: TGTGCCAGCAGCGGCCCTCTAGGGGGCACAGATACGCAGTATTTT. It specifies CASSGPLGGTDTQYF. This chain links TRBV13 with TRBJ2-3; TRBD1 is a possible D gene (5 bases). With 5 bases removed from V and 1 base from J, the gap between germline ends came to 13 bases. Germline assignment: CDR1 PRHDT and CDR2 FYEKMQ (reference sequence). The CDR3 is made up of 15 amino acids.

There are a few counts of this clone. The chain combines TRBV29-1 with TRBJ1-4; D possibly corresponds to TRBD1 (6 bases). V lost 5 bases and J lost 7, with 11 bases in between. The CDR3 sequence is 12 residues long. CDR1 and CDR2 (germline): SQVTM, ANQGSEA. CDR3 in DNA: TGCAGCGTTCAGGGGTCCCTTGAAAAACTGTTTTTT. As protein: CSVQGSLEKLFF.

This clone has more than one count but fewer than ten. The V gene is TRBV5-6, the J gene TRBJ2-1, with 8 nucleotides matching TRBD2. Germline V lookup: CDR1 SGHDT, CDR2 YYEEEE. V lost 0 bases and J lost 6; bases outside the gene matches: 2. This CDR3 is 14 amino acids long. CDR3 DNA: TGTGCCAGCAGCTTGGGCGGGACTAGCAATGAGCAGTTCTTC. This encodes CASSLGGTSNEQFF.